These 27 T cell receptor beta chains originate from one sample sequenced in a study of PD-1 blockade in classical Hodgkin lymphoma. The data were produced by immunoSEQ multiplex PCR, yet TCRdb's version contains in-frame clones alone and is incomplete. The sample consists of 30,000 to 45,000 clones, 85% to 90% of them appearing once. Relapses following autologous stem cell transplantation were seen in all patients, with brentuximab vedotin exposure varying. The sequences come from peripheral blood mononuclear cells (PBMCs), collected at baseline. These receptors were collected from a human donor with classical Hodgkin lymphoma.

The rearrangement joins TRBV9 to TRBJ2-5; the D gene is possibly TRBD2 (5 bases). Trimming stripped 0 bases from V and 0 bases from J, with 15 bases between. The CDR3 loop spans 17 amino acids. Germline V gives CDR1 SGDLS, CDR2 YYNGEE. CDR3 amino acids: CASSVGARASYQETQYF. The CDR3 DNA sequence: TGTGCCAGCAGCGTAGGTGCTCGGGCTAGCTACCAAGAGACCCAGTACTTC.

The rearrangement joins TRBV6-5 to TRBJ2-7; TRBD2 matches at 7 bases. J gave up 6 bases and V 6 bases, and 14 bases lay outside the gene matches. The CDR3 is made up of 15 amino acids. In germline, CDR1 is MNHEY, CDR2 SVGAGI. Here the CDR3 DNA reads TGTGCCAGCAGGCGCGATGGTGGGGGGGTGGTCGAGCAGTACTTC. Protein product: CASRRDGGGVVEQYF.

CDR3 region: CASSRQPGHSTEAFF. The CDR3 DNA follows: TGTGCCAGCAGTCGTCAACCGGGCCATTCCACTGAAGCTTTCTTT. This chain links TRBV6-5 with TRBJ1-1; D call uncertain. Trimming pared 5 bases from V and 4 bases from J, leaving 17 bases between. The germline CDR1 and CDR2 sequences are MNHEY and SVGAGI. The CDR3 consists of 15 residues.

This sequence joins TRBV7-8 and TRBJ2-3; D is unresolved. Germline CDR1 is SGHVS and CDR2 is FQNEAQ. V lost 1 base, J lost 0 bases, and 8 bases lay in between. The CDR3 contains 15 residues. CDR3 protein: CASSLDPGSTDTQYF. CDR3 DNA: TGTGCCAGCAGCTTAGATCCCGGGAGCACAGATACGCAGTATTTT.

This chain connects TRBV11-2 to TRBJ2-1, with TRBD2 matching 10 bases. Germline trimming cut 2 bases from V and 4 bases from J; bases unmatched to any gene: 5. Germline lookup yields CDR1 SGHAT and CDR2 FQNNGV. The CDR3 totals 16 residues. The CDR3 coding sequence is TGTGCCAGCAGCTTACTGGCAGCGGGGGGGTACAATGAGCAGTTCTTC. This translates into CASSLLAAGGYNEQFF.

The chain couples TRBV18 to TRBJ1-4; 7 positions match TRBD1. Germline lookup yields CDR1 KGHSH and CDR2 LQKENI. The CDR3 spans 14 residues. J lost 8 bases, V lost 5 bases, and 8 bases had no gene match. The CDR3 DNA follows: TGTGCCAGCTCATTTGACAGGGAATTCGAAAAACTGTTTTTT. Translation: CASSFDREFEKLFF.

In DNA form, the CDR3 reads TGTGCCAGCTCACCTGGCAGGGGGAACTATGGCTACACCTTC. Residues: CASSPGRGNYGYTF. J is TRBJ1-2 and V is TRBV18; 7 nucleotides line up with TRBD1. The CDR3 is made up of 14 amino acids. Germline V lookup: CDR1 KGHSH, CDR2 LQKENI. The V segment lost 3 bases and the J segment 2 bases; nucleotides outside the gene matches: 3.

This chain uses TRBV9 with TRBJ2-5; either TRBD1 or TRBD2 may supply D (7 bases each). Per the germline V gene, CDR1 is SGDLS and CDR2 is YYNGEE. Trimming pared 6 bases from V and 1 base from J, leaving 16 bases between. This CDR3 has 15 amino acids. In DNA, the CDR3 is TGTGCCAGCAATCAGGGGGGGTATCGCCAAGAGACCCAGTACTTC. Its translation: CASNQGGYRQETQYF.

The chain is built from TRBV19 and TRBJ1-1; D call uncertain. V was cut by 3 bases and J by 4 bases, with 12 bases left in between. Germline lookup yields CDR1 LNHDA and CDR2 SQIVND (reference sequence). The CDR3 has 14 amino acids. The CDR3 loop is CASSIYSGITEAFF. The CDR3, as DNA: TGTGCCAGTAGTATCTACAGCGGAATCACTGAAGCTTTCTTT. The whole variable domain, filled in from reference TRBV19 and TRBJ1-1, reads DGGITQSPKYLFRKEGQNVTLSCEQNLNHDAMYWYRQDPGQGLRLIYYSQIVNDFQKGDIAEGYSVSREKKESFPLTVTSAQKNPTAFYLCASSIYSGITEAFFGQGTRLTVV.

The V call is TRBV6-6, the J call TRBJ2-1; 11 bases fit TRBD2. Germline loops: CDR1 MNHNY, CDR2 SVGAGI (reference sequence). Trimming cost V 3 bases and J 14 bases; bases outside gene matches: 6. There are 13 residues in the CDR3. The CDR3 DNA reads TGTGCCAGCAGTTATCGGCCTAGCGGGAGGAAGTTCTTC. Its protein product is CASSYRPSGRKFF.

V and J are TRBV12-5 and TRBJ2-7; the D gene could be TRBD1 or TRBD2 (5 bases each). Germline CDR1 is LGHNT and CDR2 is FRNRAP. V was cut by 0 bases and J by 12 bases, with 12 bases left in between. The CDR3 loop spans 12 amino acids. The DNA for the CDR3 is TGTGCTAGTGGTTTGGTACCGGGACCTCTGTACTTC. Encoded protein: CASGLVPGPLYF. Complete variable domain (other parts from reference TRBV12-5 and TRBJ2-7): DARVTQTPRHKVTEMGQEVTMRCQPILGHNTVFWYRQTMMQGLELLAYFRNRAPLDDSGMPKDRFSAEMPDATLATLKIQPSEPRDSAVYFCASGLVPGPLYFGPGTRLTVT.

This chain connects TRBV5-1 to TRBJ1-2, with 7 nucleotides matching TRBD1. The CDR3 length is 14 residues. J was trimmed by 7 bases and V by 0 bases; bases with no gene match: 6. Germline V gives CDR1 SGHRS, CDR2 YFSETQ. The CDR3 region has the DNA TGCGCCAGCAGCTTGGGACAGGGCTTCTTTGGCTACACCTTC. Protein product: CASSLGQGFFGYTF.

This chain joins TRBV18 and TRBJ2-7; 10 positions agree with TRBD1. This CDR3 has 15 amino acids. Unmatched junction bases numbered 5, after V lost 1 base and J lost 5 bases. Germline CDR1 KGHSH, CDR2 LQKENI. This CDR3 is CASSPRTGTGDEQYF. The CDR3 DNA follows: TGTGCCAGCTCACCACGAACCGGGACAGGGGACGAGCAGTACTTC.

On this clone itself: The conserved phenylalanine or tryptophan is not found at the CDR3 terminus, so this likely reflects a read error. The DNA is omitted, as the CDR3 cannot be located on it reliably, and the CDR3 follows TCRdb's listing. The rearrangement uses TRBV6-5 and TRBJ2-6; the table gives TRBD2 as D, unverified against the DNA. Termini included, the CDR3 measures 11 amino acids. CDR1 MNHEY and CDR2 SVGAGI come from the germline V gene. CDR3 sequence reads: CASTWALGLPG.

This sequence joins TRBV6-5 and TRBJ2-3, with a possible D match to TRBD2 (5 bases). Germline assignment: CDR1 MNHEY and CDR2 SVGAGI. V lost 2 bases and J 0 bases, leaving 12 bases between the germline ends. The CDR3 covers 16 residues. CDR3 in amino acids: CASSYGLRTSTDTQYF. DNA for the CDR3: TGTGCCAGCAGTTACGGGTTGCGGACTAGCACAGATACGCAGTATTTT.

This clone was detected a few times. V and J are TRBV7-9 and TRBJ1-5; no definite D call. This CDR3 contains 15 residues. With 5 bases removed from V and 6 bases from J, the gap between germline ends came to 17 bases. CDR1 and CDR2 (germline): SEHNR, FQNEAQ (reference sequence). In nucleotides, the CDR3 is TGTGCCAGCAGCCCCCCCGGGGTGCATAGTCAGCCCCAGCATTTT. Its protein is CASSPPGVHSQPQHF. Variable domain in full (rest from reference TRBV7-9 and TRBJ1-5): DTGVSQNPRHKITKRGQNVTFRCDPISEHNRLYWYRQTLGQGPEFLTYFQNEAQLEKSRLLSDRFSAERPKGSFSTLEIQRTEQGDSAMYLCASSPPGVHSQPQHFGDGTRLSIL.

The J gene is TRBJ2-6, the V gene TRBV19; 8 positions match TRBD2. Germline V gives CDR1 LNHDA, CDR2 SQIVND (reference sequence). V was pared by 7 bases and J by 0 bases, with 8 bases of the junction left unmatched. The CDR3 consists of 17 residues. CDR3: CASTRGGLNSGANVLTF. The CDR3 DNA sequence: TGTGCCAGTACCCGGGGGGGGCTAAACTCTGGGGCCAACGTCCTGACTTTC.

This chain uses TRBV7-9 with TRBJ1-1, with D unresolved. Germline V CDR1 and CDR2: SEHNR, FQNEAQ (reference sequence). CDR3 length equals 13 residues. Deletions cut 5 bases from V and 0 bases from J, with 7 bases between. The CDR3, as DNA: TGTGCCAGCAGCCTTACTATGAACACTGAAGCTTTCTTT. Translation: CASSLTMNTEAFF.

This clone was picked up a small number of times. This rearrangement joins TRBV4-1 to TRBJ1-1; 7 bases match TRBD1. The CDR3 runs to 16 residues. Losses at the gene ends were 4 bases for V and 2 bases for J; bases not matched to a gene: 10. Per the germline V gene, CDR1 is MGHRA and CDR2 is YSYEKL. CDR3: CASSPIGRDSNTEAFF. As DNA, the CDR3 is TGCGCCAGCAGCCCCATCGGTCGGGACAGTAACACTGAAGCTTTCTTT.

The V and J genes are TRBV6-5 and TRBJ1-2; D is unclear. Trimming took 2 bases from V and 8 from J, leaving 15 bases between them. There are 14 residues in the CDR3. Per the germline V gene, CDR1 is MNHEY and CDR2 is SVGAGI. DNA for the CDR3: TGTGCCAGCAGTTACGCCAGGCCCACGGGGGGCTACACCTTC. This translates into CASSYARPTGGYTF.

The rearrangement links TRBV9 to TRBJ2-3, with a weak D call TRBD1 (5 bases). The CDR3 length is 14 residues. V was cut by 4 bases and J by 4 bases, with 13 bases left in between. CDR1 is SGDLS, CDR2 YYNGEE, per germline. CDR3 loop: CASSSNWGSDTQYF. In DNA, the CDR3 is TGTGCCAGCAGCTCTAATTGGGGCTCAGATACGCAGTATTTT.

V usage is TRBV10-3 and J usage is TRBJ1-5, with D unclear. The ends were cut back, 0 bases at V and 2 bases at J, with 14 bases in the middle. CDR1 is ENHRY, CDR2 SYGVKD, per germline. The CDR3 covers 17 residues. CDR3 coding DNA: TGTGCCATCAGTGAGTCAACGGCATCTGGGGGCAATCAGCCCCAGCATTTT. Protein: CAISESTASGGNQPQHF.

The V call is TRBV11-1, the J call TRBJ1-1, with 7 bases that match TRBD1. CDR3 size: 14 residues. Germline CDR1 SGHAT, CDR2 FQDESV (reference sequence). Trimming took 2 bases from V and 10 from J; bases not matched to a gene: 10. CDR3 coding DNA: TGTGCCAGCAGCTTAAATGGGGGGACAGTCGGAGCTTTCTTT. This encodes CASSLNGGTVGAFF.

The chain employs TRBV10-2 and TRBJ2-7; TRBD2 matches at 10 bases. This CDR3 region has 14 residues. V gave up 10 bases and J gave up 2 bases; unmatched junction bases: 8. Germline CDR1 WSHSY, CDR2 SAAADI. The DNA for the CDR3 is TGCGCCATCTCAGCGGGGGGGACCCCCTACGAGCAGTACTTC. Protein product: CAISAGGTPYEQYF.

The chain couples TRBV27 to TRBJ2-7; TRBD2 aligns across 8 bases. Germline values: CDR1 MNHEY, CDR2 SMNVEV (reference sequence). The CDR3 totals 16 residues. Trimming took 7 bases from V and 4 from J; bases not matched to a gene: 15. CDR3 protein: CASTLQAPGGYYEQYF. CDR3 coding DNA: TGTGCCAGCACCCTCCAAGCCCCGGGAGGGTATTACGAGCAGTACTTC.

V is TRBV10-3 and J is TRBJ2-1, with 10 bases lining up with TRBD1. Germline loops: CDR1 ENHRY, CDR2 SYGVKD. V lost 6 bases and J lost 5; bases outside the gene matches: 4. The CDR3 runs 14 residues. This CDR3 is CAIRTGTGDNEQFF. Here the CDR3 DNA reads TGTGCCATCAGAACCGGGACAGGGGACAATGAGCAGTTCTTC.

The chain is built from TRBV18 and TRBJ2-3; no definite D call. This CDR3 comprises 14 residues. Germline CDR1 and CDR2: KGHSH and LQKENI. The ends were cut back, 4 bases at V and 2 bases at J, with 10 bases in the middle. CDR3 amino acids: CASSLGLNTDTQYF. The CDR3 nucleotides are TGTGCCAGCTCACTGGGATTAAACACAGATACGCAGTATTTT.